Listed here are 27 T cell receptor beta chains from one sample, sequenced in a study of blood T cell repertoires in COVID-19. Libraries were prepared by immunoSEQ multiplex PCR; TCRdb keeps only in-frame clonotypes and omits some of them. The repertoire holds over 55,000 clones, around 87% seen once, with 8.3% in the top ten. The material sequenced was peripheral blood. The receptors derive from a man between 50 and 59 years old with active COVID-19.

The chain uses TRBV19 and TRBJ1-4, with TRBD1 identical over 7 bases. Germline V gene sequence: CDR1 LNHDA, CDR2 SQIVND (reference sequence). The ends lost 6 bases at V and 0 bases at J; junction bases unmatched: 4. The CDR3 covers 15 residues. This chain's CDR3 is CASREGQTTNEKLFF. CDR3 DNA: TGTGCCAGTAGGGAGGGACAGACAACTAATGAAAAACTGTTTTTT.

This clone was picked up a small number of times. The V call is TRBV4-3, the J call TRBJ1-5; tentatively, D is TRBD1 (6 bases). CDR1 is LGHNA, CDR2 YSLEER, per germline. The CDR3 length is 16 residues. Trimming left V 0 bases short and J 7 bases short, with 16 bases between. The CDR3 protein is CASSQDPPGAPQPQHF. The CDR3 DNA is TGCGCCAGCAGCCAAGATCCGCCAGGGGCCCCGCAGCCCCAGCATTTT.

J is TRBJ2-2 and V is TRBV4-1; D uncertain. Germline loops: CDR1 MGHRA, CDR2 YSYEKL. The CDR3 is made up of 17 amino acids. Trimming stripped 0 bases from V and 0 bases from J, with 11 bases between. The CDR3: CASSQDRFDSNTGELFF. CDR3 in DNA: TGCGCCAGCAGCCAAGATAGGTTCGACTCGAACACCGGGGAGCTGTTTTTT.

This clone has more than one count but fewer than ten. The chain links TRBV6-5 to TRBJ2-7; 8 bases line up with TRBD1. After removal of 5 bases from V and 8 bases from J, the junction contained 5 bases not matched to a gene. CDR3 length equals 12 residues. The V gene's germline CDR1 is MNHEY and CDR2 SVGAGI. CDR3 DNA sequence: TGTGCCAGCAGTAAATCAGGGGGCAAGCAGTACTTC. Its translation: CASSKSGGKQYF.

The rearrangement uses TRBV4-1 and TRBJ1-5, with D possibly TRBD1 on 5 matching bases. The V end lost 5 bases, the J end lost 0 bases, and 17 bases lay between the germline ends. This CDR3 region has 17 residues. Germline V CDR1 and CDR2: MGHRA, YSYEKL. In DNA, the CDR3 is TGCGCCAGCAGCTTTGACGCGGGGGGAAATAGCAATCAGCCCCAGCATTTT. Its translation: CASSFDAGGNSNQPQHF.

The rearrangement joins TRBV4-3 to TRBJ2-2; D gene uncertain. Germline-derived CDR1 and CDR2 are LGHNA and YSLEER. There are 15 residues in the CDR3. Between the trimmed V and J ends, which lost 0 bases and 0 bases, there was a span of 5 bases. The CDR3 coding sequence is TGCGCCAGCAGCCAAGACACAACGAACACCGGGGAGCTGTTTTTT. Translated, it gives CASSQDTTNTGELFF.

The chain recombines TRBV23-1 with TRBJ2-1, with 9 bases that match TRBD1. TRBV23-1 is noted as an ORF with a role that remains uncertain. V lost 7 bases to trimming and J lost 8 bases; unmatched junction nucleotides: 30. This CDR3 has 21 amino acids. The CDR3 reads CASITNDTGGPSSRQADEQFF. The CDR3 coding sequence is TGCGCCAGCATTACCAATGATACAGGGGGCCCCTCGTCCCGACAGGCCGATGAGCAGTTCTTC.

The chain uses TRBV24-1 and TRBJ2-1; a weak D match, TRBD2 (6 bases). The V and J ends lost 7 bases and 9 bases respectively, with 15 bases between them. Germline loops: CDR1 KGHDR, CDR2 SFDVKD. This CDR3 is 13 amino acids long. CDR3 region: CATSRAGWGEQFF. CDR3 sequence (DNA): TGTGCCACCAGCCGCGCGGGGTGGGGTGAGCAGTTCTTC.

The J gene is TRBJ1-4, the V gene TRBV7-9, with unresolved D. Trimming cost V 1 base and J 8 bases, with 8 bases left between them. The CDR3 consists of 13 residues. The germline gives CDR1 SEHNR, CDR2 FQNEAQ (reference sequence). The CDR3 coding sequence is TGTGCCAGCAGCTTAGGCTCTACGGAAAAACTGTTTTTT. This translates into CASSLGSTEKLFF.

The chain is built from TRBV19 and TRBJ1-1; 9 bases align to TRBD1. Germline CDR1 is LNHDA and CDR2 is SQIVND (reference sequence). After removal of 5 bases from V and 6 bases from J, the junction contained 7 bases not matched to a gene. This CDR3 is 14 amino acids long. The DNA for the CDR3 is TGTGCCAGTAGTTTACAGGGGGCAAACGCTGAAGCTTTCTTT. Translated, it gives CASSLQGANAEAFF.

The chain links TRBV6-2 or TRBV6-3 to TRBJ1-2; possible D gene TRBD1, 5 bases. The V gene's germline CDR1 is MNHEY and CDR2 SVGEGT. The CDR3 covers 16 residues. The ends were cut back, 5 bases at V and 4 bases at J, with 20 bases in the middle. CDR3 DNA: TGTGCCAGCAGTCACTGGACACCAGGAAACCCCTATGGCTACACCTTC. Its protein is CASSHWTPGNPYGYTF.

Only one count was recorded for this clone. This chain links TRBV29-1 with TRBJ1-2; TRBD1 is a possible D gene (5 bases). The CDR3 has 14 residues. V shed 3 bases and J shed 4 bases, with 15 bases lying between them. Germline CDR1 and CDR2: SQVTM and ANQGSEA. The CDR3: CSVDPRPGPYGYTF. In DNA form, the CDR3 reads TGCAGCGTTGACCCGCGGCCAGGGCCCTATGGCTACACCTTC.

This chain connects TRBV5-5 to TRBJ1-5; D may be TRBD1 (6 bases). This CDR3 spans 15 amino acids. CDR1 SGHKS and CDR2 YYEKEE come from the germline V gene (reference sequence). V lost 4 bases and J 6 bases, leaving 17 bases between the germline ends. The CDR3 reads CASSPIRGPPQPQHF. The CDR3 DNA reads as TGTGCCAGCAGCCCGATCAGGGGCCCCCCTCAGCCCCAGCATTTT. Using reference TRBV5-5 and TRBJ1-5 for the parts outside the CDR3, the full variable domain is DAGVTQSPTHLIKTRGQQVTLRCSPISGHKSVSWYQQVLGQGPQFIFQYYEKEERGRGNFPDRFSARQFPNYSSELNVNALLLGDSALYLCASSPIRGPPQPQHFGDGTRLSIL.

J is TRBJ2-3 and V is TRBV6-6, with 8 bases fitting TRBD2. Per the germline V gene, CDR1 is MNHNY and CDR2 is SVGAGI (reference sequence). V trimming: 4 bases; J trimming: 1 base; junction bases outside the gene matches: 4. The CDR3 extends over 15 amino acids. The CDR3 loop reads CASSSQAGGTDTQYF. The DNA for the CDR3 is TGTGCCAGCAGTTCCCAAGCGGGAGGCACAGATACGCAGTATTTT.

For the CDR3, the DNA is TGTGCCAGCAGCGTAGCTGGGGAGGTAACAGATACGCAGTATTTT. Its translation: CASSVAGEVTDTQYF. The rearrangement links TRBV9 to TRBJ2-3; D is perhaps TRBD2 (6 bases). Trimming cost V 0 bases and J 3 bases, with 11 bases left between them. Germline values: CDR1 SGDLS, CDR2 YYNGEE. The CDR3 loop spans 15 amino acids.

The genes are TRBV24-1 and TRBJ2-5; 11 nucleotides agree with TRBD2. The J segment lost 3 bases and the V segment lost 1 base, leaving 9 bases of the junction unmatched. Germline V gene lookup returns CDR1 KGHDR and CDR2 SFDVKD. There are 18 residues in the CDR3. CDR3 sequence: CATSDLSVASGRKETQYF. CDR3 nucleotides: TGTGCCACCAGTGATTTAAGCGTGGCTAGCGGGAGGAAAGAGACCCAGTACTTC.

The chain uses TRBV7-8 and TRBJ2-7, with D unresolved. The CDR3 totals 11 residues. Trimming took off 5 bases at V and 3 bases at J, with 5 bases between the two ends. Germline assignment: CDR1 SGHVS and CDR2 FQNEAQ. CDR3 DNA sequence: TGTGCCAGCAGCGGCCGCTACGAGCAGTACTTC. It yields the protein CASSGRYEQYF.

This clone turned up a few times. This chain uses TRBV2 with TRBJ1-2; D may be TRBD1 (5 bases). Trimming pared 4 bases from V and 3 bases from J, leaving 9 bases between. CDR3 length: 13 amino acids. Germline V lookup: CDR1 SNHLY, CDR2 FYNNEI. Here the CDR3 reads CASSVQEYYGYTF. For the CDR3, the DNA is TGTGCCAGCAGTGTACAGGAGTACTATGGCTACACCTTC.

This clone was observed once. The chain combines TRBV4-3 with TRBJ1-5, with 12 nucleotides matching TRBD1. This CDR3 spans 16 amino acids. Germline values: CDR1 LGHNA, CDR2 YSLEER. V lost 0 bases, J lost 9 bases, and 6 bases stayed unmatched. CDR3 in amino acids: CASSQERGTGGLPQHF. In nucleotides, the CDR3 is TGCGCCAGCAGCCAAGAAAGGGGGACAGGGGGCTTGCCCCAGCATTTT.

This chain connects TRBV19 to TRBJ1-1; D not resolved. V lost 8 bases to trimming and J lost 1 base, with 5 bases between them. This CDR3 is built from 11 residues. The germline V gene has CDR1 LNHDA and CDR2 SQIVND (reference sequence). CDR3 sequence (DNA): TGTGCCAGTCACAGGAACACTGAAGCTTTCTTT. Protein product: CASHRNTEAFF.

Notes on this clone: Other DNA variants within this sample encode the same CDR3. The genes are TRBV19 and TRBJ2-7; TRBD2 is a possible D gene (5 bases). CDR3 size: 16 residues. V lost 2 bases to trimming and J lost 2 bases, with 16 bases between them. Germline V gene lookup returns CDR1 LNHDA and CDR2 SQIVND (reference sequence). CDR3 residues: CASSIRPGIGAYEQYF. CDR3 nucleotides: TGTGCCAGTAGTATACGGCCGGGAATCGGCGCCTACGAGCAGTACTTC.

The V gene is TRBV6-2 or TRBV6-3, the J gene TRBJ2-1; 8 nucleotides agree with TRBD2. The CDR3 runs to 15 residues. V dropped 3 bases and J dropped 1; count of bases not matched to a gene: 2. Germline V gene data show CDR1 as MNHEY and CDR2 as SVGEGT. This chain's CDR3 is CASSYRGRSYNEQFF. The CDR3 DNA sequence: TGTGCCAGCAGTTATCGCGGGAGGTCCTACAATGAGCAGTTCTTC.

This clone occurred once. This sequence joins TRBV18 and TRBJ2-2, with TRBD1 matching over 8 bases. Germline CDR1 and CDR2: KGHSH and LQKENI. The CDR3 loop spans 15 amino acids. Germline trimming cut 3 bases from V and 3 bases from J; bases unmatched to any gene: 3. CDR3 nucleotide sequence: TGTGCCAGCTCACCGCAGGGGGCGGACACCGGGGAGCTGTTTTTT. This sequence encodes CASSPQGADTGELFF.

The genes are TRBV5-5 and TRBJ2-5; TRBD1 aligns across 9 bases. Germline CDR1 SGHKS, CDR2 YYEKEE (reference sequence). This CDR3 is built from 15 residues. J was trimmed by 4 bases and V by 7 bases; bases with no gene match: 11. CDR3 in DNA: TGTGCCAGCTATACACAGGGGGCAACGGGAGAGACCCAGTACTTC. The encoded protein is CASYTQGATGETQYF.

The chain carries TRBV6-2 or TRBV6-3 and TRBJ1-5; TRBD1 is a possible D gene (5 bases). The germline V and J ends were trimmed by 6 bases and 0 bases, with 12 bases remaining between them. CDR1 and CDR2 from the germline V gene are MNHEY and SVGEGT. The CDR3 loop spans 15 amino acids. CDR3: CASSLVGGSNQPQHF. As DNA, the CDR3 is TGTGCCAGCAGCCTCGTCGGGGGTAGCAATCAGCCCCAGCATTTT.

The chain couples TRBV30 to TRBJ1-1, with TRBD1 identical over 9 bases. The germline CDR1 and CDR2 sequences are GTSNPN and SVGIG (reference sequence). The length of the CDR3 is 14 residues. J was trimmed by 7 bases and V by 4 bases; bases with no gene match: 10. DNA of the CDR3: TGTGCCTGGACCAAAGGAACAGGGGGCGGTGAAGCTTTCTTT. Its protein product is CAWTKGTGGGEAFF.

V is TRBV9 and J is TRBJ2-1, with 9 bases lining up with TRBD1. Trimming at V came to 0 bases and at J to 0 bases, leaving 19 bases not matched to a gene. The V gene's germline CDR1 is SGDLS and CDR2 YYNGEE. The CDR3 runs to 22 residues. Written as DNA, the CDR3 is TGTGCCAGCAGCGTAGGGTTTCGACTGACAGGGGGAAAGATAAGCTCCTACAATGAGCAGTTCTTC. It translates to CASSVGFRLTGGKISSYNEQFF.